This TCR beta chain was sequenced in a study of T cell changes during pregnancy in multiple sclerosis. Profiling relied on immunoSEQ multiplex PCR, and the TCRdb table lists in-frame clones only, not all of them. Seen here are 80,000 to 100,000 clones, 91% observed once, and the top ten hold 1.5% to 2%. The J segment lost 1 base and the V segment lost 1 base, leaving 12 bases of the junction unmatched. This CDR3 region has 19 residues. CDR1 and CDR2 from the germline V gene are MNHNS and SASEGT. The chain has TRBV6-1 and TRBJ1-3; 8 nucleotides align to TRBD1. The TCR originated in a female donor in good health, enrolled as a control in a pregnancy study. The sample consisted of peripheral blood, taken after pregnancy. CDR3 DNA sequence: TGTGCCAGCAGTGAAGGACAGGGGAAAAGAATTGGGTCTGGAAACACCATATATTTT. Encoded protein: CASSEGQGKRIGSGNTIYF.